This T cell receptor beta chain was profiled in a study of breast tumors, draining lymph nodes, adjacent tissues (dated by TCRdb to the mid-2010s). With regard to the full study: In breast cancer patients, the study compared the TCR beta repertoires of tumor, adjacent nontumor tissue and axillary lymph nodes. The study aimed to assess the relationships and possible T-cell exchange between tumor, surrounding tissue and draining lymph node repertoires in human breast cancer. Study-level results and caveats: The conclusion that tumor T cells originate in lymph nodes was framed as consistent with a hypothesis rather than directly demonstrated. Tumor T-cell repertoires showed less diversity than lymph node repertoires and more diversity than nontumor tissue repertoires, and tumor T-cell repertoires showed preferential V and J gene usage. The data were considered consistent with most tumor T cells being derived from the lymph node and subsequently expanding within tumor tissue. The similarity between tumor and nontumor tissue repertoires was significantly greater in luminal-like breast cancer than in basal-like breast cancer.

Instrument used: Illumina HiSeq 2000. Multiplex PCR amplification was used to build the TCR beta chain libraries. High-throughput sequencing was used to analyze the amplified TCR beta chain products. TCRdb itself trimmed the public reads at Q25 with fastp, ran MiXCR and retained productive beta chains. Each CDR3 protein appears once, grouped with its most common genes and DNA. The sample table holds some 25,000 distinct CDR3 sequences, of which around 25% were seen once. About 13% of the sample is in the top ten clones. Many counts were recorded for this clonotype. No cognate antigen has been identified for it. Within one base of it there is no much larger clone, and no base qualities were kept. The CDR3 holds 15 amino acids from the cysteine to the phenylalanine. Kept here is only the CDR3 DNA, which spans 45 bases and is read in frame from base 1. At the junction V is shortened by 1 base and J by 2 bases, with 10 bases in between. CDR1 and CDR2 are read off the germline V gene as SGDLS and YYNGEE.

Sequenced material: breast tumor tissue. The rearrangement combines TRBV9 with TRBJ2-1, with no D gene named confidently. The source of this sequence is a female donor with breast cancer. Some clones in this sample may be carry-over from other donors' samples. The CDR3: CASSVSTATYNEQFF. Here is the DNA: TGTGCCAGCAGCGTATCAACGGCGACCTACAATGAGCAGTTCTTC.